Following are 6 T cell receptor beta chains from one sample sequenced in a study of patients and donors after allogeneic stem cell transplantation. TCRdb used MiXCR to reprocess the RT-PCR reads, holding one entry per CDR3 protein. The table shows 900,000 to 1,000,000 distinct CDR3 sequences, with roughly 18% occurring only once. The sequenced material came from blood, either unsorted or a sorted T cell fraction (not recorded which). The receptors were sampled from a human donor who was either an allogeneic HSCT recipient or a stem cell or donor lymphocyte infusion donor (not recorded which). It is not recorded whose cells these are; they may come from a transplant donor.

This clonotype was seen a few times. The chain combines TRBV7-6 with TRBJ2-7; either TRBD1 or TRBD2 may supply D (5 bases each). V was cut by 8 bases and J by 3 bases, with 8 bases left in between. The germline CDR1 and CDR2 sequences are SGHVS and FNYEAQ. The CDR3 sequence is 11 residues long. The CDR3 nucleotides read TGTGCCAGCCCGGGGCGCTACGAGCAGTACTTC. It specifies CASPGRYEQYF.

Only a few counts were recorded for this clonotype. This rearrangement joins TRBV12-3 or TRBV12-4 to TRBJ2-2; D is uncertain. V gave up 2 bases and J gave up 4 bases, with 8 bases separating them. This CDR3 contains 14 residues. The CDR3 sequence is CASSLTAATGELFF. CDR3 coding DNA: TGTGCCAGCAGTTTAACAGCTGCCACCGGGGAGCTGTTTTTT.

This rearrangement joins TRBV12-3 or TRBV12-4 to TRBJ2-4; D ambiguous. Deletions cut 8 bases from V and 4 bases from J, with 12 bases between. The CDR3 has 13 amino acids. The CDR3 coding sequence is TGTGCCAGCGGTTACTCTCCGAAAAACATTCAGTACTTC. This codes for CASGYSPKNIQYF.

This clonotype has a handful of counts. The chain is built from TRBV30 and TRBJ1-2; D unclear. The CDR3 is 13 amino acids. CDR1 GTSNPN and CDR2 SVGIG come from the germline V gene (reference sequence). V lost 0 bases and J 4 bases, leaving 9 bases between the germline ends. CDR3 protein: CAWSVSQSYGYTF. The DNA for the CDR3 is TGTGCCTGGAGTGTAAGCCAGAGCTATGGCTACACCTTC.

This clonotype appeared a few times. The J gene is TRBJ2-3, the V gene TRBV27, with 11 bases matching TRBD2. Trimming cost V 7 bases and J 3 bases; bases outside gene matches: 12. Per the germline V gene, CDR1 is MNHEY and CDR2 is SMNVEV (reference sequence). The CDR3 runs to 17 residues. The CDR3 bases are TGTGCCAGCACCCCCCTGGGACTAGCGGAGAGGACAGATACGCAGTATTTT. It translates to CASTPLGLAERTDTQYF.

CDR3 sequence: CASAGSTYSNQPQHF. The CDR3 DNA sequence: TGTGCCAGCGCCGGCAGCACGTATAGCAATCAGCCCCAGCATTTT. The gene calls are TRBV7-9 and TRBJ1-5; D gene unclear. There are 15 residues in the CDR3. Germline assignment: CDR1 SEHNR and CDR2 FQNEAQ (reference sequence). V was shortened by 8 bases and J by 0 bases, with 14 bases between the two germline ends.